Each of the 21 T cell receptor beta chains below was sequenced from the same sample in a study of cytomegalovirus exposure and HLA in healthy donors. The primer mix had 60 Vbeta and 13 Jbeta primers. Here immunoSEQ multiplex PCR was the method, and the copy in TCRdb shows in-frame clones only, minus some. The repertoire has about 120,000 clones, approximately 81% of them found once; the top ten carry about 2%. Sequenced: PBMCs. These receptors all stem from a woman aged 35 to 49 in good health and CMV-seronegative.

The chain carries TRBV30 and TRBJ1-1; D is unclear. The germline CDR1 and CDR2 sequences are GTSNPN and SVGIG (reference sequence). The CDR3 is 11 residues long. Trimming took off 5 bases at V and 3 bases at J, with 7 bases between the two ends. CDR3 sequence reads: CAWRVYTEAFF. CDR3 sequence (DNA): TGTGCCTGGCGAGTTTACACTGAAGCTTTCTTT.

V and J are TRBV6-5 and TRBJ1-3; D ambiguous. Germline loops: CDR1 MNHEY, CDR2 SVGAGI. The CDR3 is 15 amino acids. The V end was cut by 7 bases, the J end by 0 bases, with 13 bases between. The CDR3 loop is CASTSSDYSGNTIYF. The CDR3 nucleotides read TGTGCCAGCACCTCCTCGGACTACTCTGGAAACACCATATATTTT.

This sequence joins TRBV25-1 and TRBJ2-1; 8 bases line up with TRBD2. The CDR3 is made up of 16 amino acids. The V gene end was trimmed by 4 bases and the J gene end by 0 bases; junction bases not matched to a gene: 5. Germline CDR1 and CDR2: MGHDK and SYGVNS. CDR3 sequence reads: CASSAIGTSSYNEQFF. As DNA, the CDR3 is TGTGCCAGCAGTGCAATTGGGACTAGCTCCTACAATGAGCAGTTCTTC.

A few counts support this clone. V is TRBV4-3 and J is TRBJ2-1, with TRBD2 identical over 7 bases. This CDR3 is 16 amino acids long. The trim removed 0 bases at V and 7 bases at J, leaving 9 bases unmatched. Germline CDR1 LGHNA, CDR2 YSLEER. The CDR3 is CASSQDSWGGVNEQFF. The CDR3 DNA reads as TGCGCCAGCAGCCAAGATTCTTGGGGGGGGGTTAATGAGCAGTTCTTC.

The chain combines TRBV2 with TRBJ2-2; TRBD2 aligns across 10 bases. J gave up 0 bases and V 5 bases, and 3 bases lay outside the gene matches. The germline V gene has CDR1 SNHLY and CDR2 FYNNEI. CDR3 length: 16 amino acids. CDR3 in DNA: TGTGCCAGCAGTACGGGGACTAGCGCGAACACCGGGGAGCTGTTTTTT. This codes for CASSTGTSANTGELFF. The full variable domain, its missing parts supplied by reference TRBV2 and TRBJ2-2, is EPEVTQTPSHQVTQMGQEVILRCVPISNHLYFYWYRQILGQKVEFLVSFYNNEISEKSEIFDDQFSVERPDGSNFTLKIRSTKLEDSAMYFCASSTGTSANTGELFFGEGSRLTVL.

The chain couples TRBV10-3 to TRBJ1-2; D remains unclear. Trimming took 3 bases from V and 0 from J, leaving 11 bases between them. The germline V gene has CDR1 ENHRY and CDR2 SYGVKD. The CDR3 consists of 15 residues. CDR3 DNA sequence: TGTGCCATCAGTGACTTACTCGATTCTAACTATGGCTACACCTTC. Its protein is CAISDLLDSNYGYTF.

The chain is built from TRBV4-2 and TRBJ2-7, with 9 bases matching TRBD2. The CDR3 has 18 residues. Germline V gives CDR1 LGHNA, CDR2 YNFKEQ. With 0 bases clipped from V and 4 bases from J, the junction kept 13 bases outside the gene matches. CDR3 coding DNA: TGTGCCAGCAGCCAAGAACTCCCTTGGCGGGAGGGAATGTACGAGCAGTACTTC. Translation gives CASSQELPWREGMYEQYF.

This clone was observed a few times. This chain joins TRBV5-1 and TRBJ2-1; 7 bases fit TRBD1. V shed 3 bases and J 2 bases; nucleotides not matched to a gene: 8. Germline values: CDR1 SGHRS, CDR2 YFSETQ. The CDR3 has 16 residues. Written as DNA, the CDR3 is TGCGCCAGCAGCTCGAAGCCGGGGACAGCCTACAATGAGCAGTTCTTC. Translating gives CASSSKPGTAYNEQFF.

A remark on this clone: The CDR3 end shows no conserved phenylalanine or tryptophan, and so a read error is likely. The chain uses TRBV6-5 and TRBJ1-1, with D perhaps matching TRBD1 (6 bases). The CDR3 spans 14 residues. V was pared by 4 bases and J by 6 bases, with 15 bases between. Germline CDR1 reads MNHEY; CDR2 reads SVGAGI. The CDR3 loop is CASSSGTKYAEAFL. The CDR3, as DNA: TGTGCCAGCAGTTCCGGGACAAAATACGCTGAAGCTTTCCTT.

The chain employs TRBV5-1 and TRBJ2-3; 11 bases are a match to TRBD2. With 0 bases clipped from V and 3 bases from J, the junction kept 3 bases outside the gene matches. The CDR3 spans 16 residues. Germline values: CDR1 SGHRS, CDR2 YFSETQ. The DNA for the CDR3 is TGCGCCAGCAGCTTGGGGAGACTAGCGGGAACAGATACGCAGTATTTT. This gives the protein CASSLGRLAGTDTQYF.

The chain couples TRBV7-9 to TRBJ1-3, with TRBD1 as a possible D gene (6 bases). The V gene's germline CDR1 is SEHNR and CDR2 FQNEAQ (reference sequence). The CDR3 length is 17 residues. Deletions cut 4 bases from V and 5 bases from J, with 21 bases between. This CDR3 is CASSSPKEQGARNTIYF. CDR3 sequence (DNA): TGTGCCAGCAGCTCCCCAAAAGAACAGGGTGCAAGAAACACCATATATTTT.

The rearrangement uses TRBV13 and TRBJ1-1; tentatively, D is TRBD1 (6 bases). Trimming pared 0 bases from V and 0 bases from J, leaving 20 bases between. The CDR3 is made up of 19 amino acids. Germline V gene lookup returns CDR1 PRHDT and CDR2 FYEKMQ (reference sequence). The CDR3 region is CASSLGRKTPGHLNTEAFF. CDR3 DNA: TGTGCCAGCAGCTTAGGAAGGAAGACCCCGGGACATTTGAACACTGAAGCTTTCTTT.

The chain carries TRBV5-6 and TRBJ1-3; D remains unclear. The CDR3 is 15 amino acids. Germline V gene data show CDR1 as SGHDT and CDR2 as YYEEEE. Trimming shortened V by 3 bases and J by 3 bases, and 13 bases separated the two germline ends. The CDR3 is CASSSPGVSGNTIYF. Here the CDR3 DNA reads TGTGCCAGCAGCTCACCAGGCGTGAGTGGAAACACCATATATTTT.

This clone showed up just once. J is TRBJ2-7 and V is TRBV27; TRBD2 aligns across 7 bases. The CDR3 runs 15 residues. Germline CDR1 reads MNHEY; CDR2 reads SMNVEV (reference sequence). With V trimmed by 7 bases and J by 1 base, 10 bases remained unmatched. The chain's CDR3 is CASTATSAGSYEQYF. The DNA for the CDR3 is TGTGCCAGCACTGCTACTAGCGCGGGATCCTACGAGCAGTACTTC.

The CDR3 coding sequence is TGCGCCAGCAGCTCTTGGGGGGGCTCCTACGAGCAGTACTTC. Its protein product is CASSSWGGSYEQYF. The rearrangement uses TRBV5-1 and TRBJ2-7, with TRBD2 matching 7 bases. The CDR3 runs to 14 residues. Germline V gene lookup returns CDR1 SGHRS and CDR2 YFSETQ. Trimming cost V 3 bases and J 0 bases; bases outside gene matches: 3.

The rearrangement links TRBV10-2 to TRBJ1-5, with 7 bases that match TRBD1. Germline CDR1 is WSHSY and CDR2 is SAAADI. The CDR3 length is 14 residues. With V trimmed by 6 bases and J by 2 bases, 4 bases remained unmatched. CDR3 nucleotides: TGCGCCAGCAGACCCGGGACAGGCAATCAGCCCCAGCATTTT. Translated, it gives CASRPGTGNQPQHF.

The V and J genes are TRBV4-2 and TRBJ1-5; TRBD1 is a possible D gene (5 bases). The germline V gene has CDR1 LGHNA and CDR2 YNFKEQ. The length of the CDR3 is 17 residues. The V gene lost 2 bases and the J gene lost 2 bases, with 16 bases spanning the gap. The CDR3 DNA sequence: TGTGCCAGCAGCCAAACTACTCAGGGCCTAGGCAATCAGCCCCAGCATTTT. Translating gives CASSQTTQGLGNQPQHF.

A few counts support this clone. The gene calls are TRBV10-2 and TRBJ2-2; possibly TRBD2 for D (6 bases). This CDR3 spans 15 amino acids. V was cut by 6 bases and J by 9 bases, with 20 bases left in between. CDR1 is WSHSY and CDR2 is SAAADI in the germline V gene. Written as DNA, the CDR3 is TGCGCCAGCAGCCCGATCCTGGGACTTACCTGGGAGCTGTTTTTT. This translates into CASSPILGLTWELFF.

This clone has at least ten counts. The DNA for the CDR3 is TGTGCCAGCAGCTTAGCGGGAGTTTTCAACGAGCAGTACTTC. Amino acid sequence: CASSLAGVFNEQYF. The chain combines TRBV7-2 with TRBJ2-7, with D tentatively TRBD2 (5 bases). Germline CDR1 and CDR2: SGHTA and FQGNSA. Trimming removed 0 bases from V and 5 bases from J, with 11 bases in between. This CDR3 region has 14 residues.

The V and J genes are TRBV4-2 and TRBJ2-1, with 8 bases matching TRBD2. Germline loops: CDR1 LGHNA, CDR2 YNFKEQ. The CDR3 consists of 15 residues. V lost 0 bases to trimming and J lost 4 bases; unmatched junction nucleotides: 2. The CDR3 loop is CASSQEIAGYNEQFF. In nucleotides, the CDR3 is TGTGCCAGCAGCCAAGAAATAGCGGGGTACAATGAGCAGTTCTTC.

V and J are TRBV27 and TRBJ2-1; 7 nucleotides agree with TRBD1. Germline assignment: CDR1 MNHEY and CDR2 SMNVEV (reference sequence). Unmatched junction bases numbered 6, after V lost 4 bases and J lost 9 bases. CDR3 length: 13 residues. The CDR3 DNA follows: TGTGCCAGCAGTTCCAACAGGGGTGGTGAGCAGTTCTTC. As protein: CASSSNRGGEQFF.